The TCR beta chain described here comes from a study of blood T cell repertoires in COVID-19. The wider study: Italy, Spain and the United States were the sources of the convalescent and acute COVID-19 samples. PBMCs, B-cell-depleted T cells, or T cells provided the cDNA or gDNA that made up the material.

J was trimmed by 6 bases and V by 6 bases; bases with no gene match: 8. The CDR3 has 14 residues. Germline assignment: CDR1 SNHLY and CDR2 FYNNEI. Authors' methods: Nucleated cell counts were estimated from reference gene primer amplification. Method: immunoSEQ multiplex PCR; TCRdb's copy keeps in-frame clones and lacks some. D and trimming come from the DNA, and the V and J calls and clone size come from that table. Of 150,000 to 200,000 clones listed, approximately 87% are singletons. The specimen was peripheral blood. The source is a man aged 65 to 85 with active or convalescent COVID-19. This chain joins TRBV2 and TRBJ1-1; 9 nucleotides line up with TRBD1. CDR3 sequence: CASSNRGQVAEAFF. The CDR3 bases are TGTGCCAGCAGCAACAGGGGGCAGGTCGCTGAAGCTTTCTTT.